The present T cell receptor beta chain was sequenced within a study of T cell responses to AZD1222 COVID-19 vaccine (dated by TCRdb to 2020 to 2022). Study-level background: AZD1222 recipients whose second dose came at about 4 weeks and those whose second dose came at about 12 weeks were combined into one group, since spike-specific TCR depth and breadth did not differ between the two schedules. Enrollment into the trials was organized by age into subgroups of 18-55, 56-69 and 70-plus years, and those subgroups contained roughly 140, 27 and 60 TCR-sequenced participants, respectively. TCR sequencing was performed for roughly 250 trial participants, of whom some 200 were given two doses of AZD1222 and around 25 were given two doses of MenACWY control vaccine.

Summary of the overall study and its limitations: Because no day 14 peak-response samples were available, repertoires were characterized only after the peak T cell response. Vaccine-associated CD4 TCRs spanned the whole spike protein, with dominant responses in regions 160-218 and 743-854. Epitopes outside the regions mutated in the B.1.351 and B.1.1.7 variants were reportedly recognized by nearly half of the unique spike-specific TCRs. The 56-69-year group was small, and its depth increase did not reach significance, likely because of low power. After two AZD1222 doses, spike-specific TCR breadth and depth were significantly higher than at day 0 and than in MenACWY recipients. Conclusions about previously exposed vaccinees are limited, since just five to seven AZD1222 recipients were seropositive for SARS-CoV-2 at baseline. Participants were mostly white British, with more females than males. The authors suggested clonal diversity may have been underestimated.

As concerns this clone: Its binding antigen is unknown. Base qualities are not at hand, and no much larger clone is one base apart.

Per the publication, the time point label means: baseline before first vaccination. The vaccinee samples were drawn from two UK trials, COV001 and COV002, one of which was a single-blind randomized controlled phase 2/3 trial testing AZD1222 (ChAdOx1 nCoV-19) in healthy adults. For TCRbeta chain sequencing, PBMC samples were collected from trial participants at day 0 and at day 28 after the second dose. The germline V gene yields MNHEY for CDR1 and SVGAGI for CDR2. Germline trimming amounts to 5 bases on V and 7 bases on J, with 8 as the count of junction bases outside the gene matches. The CDR3 holds 15 amino acids from the cysteine to the phenylalanine. Of all the DNA, just the CDR3 is kept, 45 bases in frame from base 1. The CDR3 regions of human TCRbeta chains were subjected to immunosequencing. Per the original workflow: Repertoire TCRs were checked for matches against a reference library of SARS-CoV-2-specific TCRs that had been generated using the MIRA antigen-specificity platform. Breadth meant the fraction of unique TCRs that were SARS-CoV-2-associated, whereas depth meant the fraction of total T cells that were SARS-CoV-2-associated. Using the MIRA data, every spike-specific TCR was mapped to the spike region that the TCR reacted to and assigned to either a CD4 or a CD8 class. Log10-transformed breadth and depth values were compared by one-way ANOVA with Sidak's multiple comparisons tests. The clones in this table, taken by TCRdb from immuneACCESS, are in-frame only. Not every clone is retained; where verified, under half of the shortfall comes from an unresolved V gene, and the cause of the rest is unknown. V and J calls and clone size are those listed in that table; D and trimming were worked out from the DNA. The sample profile shows approximately 70,000 clones; roughly 84% of them were found once. The top ten clones comprise 9.5% to 10% of the sample.

Here the chain combines TRBV6-5 and TRBJ1-1, and 12 bases in between align with TRBD1. This TCR derives from an adult in good health. The sequencing here drew on peripheral blood, taken on day 0 of AZD1222 vaccination. DNA sequence: TGTGCCAGCAGTCCCGGGACAGGGGGCCGGAATGAAGCTTTCTTT. Its product reads: CASSPGTGGRNEAFF.